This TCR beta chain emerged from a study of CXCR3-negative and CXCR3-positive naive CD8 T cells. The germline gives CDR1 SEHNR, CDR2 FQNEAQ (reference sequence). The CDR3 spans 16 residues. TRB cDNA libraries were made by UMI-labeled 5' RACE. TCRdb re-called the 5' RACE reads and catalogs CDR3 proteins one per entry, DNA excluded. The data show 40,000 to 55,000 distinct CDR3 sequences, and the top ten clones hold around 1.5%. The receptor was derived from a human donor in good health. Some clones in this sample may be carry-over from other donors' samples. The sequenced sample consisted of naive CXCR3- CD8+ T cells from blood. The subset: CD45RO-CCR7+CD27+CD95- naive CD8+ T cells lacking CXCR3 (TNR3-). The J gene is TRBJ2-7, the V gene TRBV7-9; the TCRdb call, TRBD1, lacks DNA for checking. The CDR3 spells CASSAPSTGVSYEQYF.